The source of this T cell receptor (beta chain) is a study of CD8+CD57+ T cells in acquired aplastic anemia. Looking at the study overall: DNA from sorted CD4+ and CD8+ cells averaged around 3.5 ug.

Researchers used genomic DNA as the template to profile TCR beta VDJ and CDR3. TCRdb redid the calling of the reads with MiXCR, one entry per CDR3 protein. The sample lists roughly 170,000 distinct CDR3 sequences, about 64% seen once, with 45% in the top ten. The CDR3 is made up of 14 amino acids. Germline CDR1 and CDR2: MNHEY and SVGAGI. Deletions cut 2 bases from V and 0 bases from J, with 7 bases between. This clonotype was observed many times. Material: sorted CD4+, CD8+, or CD8+CD57+ T cells (not recorded which) from PBMCs. The receptor's source is a human donor in good health. V gene TRBV6-5 combines with J gene TRBJ1-2; weak D call: TRBD1 (5 bases). The CDR3 nucleotides read TGTGCCAGCAGTTACGACAGTTCTAACTATGGCTACACCTTC. It encodes CASSYDSSNYGYTF.